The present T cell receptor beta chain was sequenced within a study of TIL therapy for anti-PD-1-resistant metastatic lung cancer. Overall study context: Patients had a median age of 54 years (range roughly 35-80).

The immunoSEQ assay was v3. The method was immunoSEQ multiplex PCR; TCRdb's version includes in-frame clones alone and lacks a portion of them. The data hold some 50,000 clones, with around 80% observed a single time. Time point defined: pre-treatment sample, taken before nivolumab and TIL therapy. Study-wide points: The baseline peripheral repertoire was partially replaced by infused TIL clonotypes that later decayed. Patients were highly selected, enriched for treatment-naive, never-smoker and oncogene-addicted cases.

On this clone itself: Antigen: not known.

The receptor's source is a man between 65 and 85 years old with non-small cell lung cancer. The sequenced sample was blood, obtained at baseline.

CDR3 DNA: TGTGCCAGCAGCTTGGCCTGGGGGACCGGGGAGCTGTTTTTT. This sequence encodes CASSLAWGTGELFF. The genes are TRBV5-4 and TRBJ2-2; D is tentatively TRBD1 or TRBD2 (5 bases each). This CDR3 contains 14 residues. Trimming left V 0 bases short and J 5 bases short, with 8 bases between. In germline, CDR1 is SGHNT, CDR2 YYREEE (reference sequence).